The clone carrying this TCR beta chain occurred many times. The sample belongs to a study of blood T cells in healthy people across ages. A J-beta primer mix and a sample-barcoded 5' primer were used in a second PCR of about 7 to 12 cycles. TCRdb called the 5' RACE reads again in MiXCR, with one record for every CDR3 protein. Here the sample spans over 600,000 distinct CDR3 sequences, over 40% being singletons. The CDR3 runs 16 residues. Trimming cost V 1 base and J 9 bases; bases outside gene matches: 12. The germline gives CDR1 MGHRA, CDR2 YSYEKL. The V gene is TRBV4-1, the J gene TRBJ1-5, with TRBD1 matching 7 bases. The clonotype was recovered from a man aged 80 or over in good health. Material for sequencing was blood. The CDR3 sequence is CASSQGTGTAVWPQHF. Written as DNA, the CDR3 is TGCGCCAGCAGCCAAGGTACCGGGACAGCAGTGTGGCCCCAGCATTTT.